This T cell receptor (beta chain) came from a study of cytomegalovirus exposure and HLA in healthy donors. The study's findings and limits: Among the sequence variants, a highly shared cluster was likely an artifact of sequencing. Productive rates of about 87% or about 30% were seen for most TCR beta V segments in an earlier analysis. A later analysis linked 15,000 to 20,000 TCR beta sequences to HLA alleles at 0.05 false discovery rate. Confirmation in vitro established that three CMV-associated chains were specific for CMV antigens.

The PCR contained 60 Vbeta and 13 Jbeta primers. TCRdb's copy holds only in-frame clones and misses some; the assay was immunoSEQ multiplex PCR. The sample comprises some 180,000 clones, 70% to 80% of which are singletons, and 1.5% to 2% rests with the top ten. With 7 bases removed from V and 5 bases from J, the gap between germline ends came to 19 bases. CDR1 and CDR2 from the germline V gene are SGHRS and YFSETQ. The CDR3 has 14 residues. Turning to this clone: Its target is unknown.

Input material: PBMCs. The rearrangement joins TRBV5-1 to TRBJ2-7; TRBD1 is a possible D gene (5 bases). The receptor comes from a man aged 18 to 30 in good health and CMV-seronegative. CDR3 coding DNA: TGCGCCAGCGGACACGACCTTGCTGAGGACGAGCAGTACTTC. This encodes CASGHDLAEDEQYF.